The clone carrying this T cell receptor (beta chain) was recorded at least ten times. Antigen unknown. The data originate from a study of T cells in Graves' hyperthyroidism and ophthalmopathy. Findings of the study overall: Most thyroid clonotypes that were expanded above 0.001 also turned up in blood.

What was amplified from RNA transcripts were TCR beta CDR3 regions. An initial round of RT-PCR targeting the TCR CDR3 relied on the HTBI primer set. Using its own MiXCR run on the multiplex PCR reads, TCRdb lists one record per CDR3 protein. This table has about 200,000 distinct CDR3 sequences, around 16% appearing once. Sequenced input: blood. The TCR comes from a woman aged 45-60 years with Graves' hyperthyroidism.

CDR3 nucleotide sequence: TGTGCCAGCAGTTACTCAGTCCCGAAGGGGGAAGCTTTCTTT. Translating gives CASSYSVPKGEAFF. The chain joins TRBV6-5 to TRBJ1-1, with D possibly TRBD1 on 5 matching bases. Trimming cost V 0 bases and J 8 bases, with 13 bases left between them. Germline V gene sequence: CDR1 MNHEY, CDR2 SVGAGI. The CDR3 is 14 amino acids.